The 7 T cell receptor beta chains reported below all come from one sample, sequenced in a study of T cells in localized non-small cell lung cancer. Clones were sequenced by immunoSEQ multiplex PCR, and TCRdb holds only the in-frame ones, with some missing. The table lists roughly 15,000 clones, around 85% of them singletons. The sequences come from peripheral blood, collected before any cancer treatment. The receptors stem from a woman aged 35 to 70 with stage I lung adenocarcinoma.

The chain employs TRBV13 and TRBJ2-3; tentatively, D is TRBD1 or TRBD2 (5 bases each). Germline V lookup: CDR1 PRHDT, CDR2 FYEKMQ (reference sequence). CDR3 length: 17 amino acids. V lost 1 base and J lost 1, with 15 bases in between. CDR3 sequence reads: CASSLEGTLGGTDTQYF. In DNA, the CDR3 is TGTGCCAGCAGCTTAGAGGGGACCCTGGGGGGCACAGATACGCAGTATTTT. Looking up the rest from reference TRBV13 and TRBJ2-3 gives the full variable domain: AAGVIQSPRHLIKEKRETATLKCYPIPRHDTVYWYQQGPGQDPQFLISFYEKMQSDKGSIPDRFSAQQFSDYHSELNMSSLELGDSALYFCASSLEGTLGGTDTQYFGPGTRLTVL.

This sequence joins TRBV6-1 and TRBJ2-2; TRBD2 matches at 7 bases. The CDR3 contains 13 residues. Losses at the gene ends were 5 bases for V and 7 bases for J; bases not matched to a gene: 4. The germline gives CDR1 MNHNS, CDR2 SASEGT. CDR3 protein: CASSSGEVGELFF. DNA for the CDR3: TGTGCCAGCAGTAGCGGGGAAGTCGGGGAGCTGTTTTTT.

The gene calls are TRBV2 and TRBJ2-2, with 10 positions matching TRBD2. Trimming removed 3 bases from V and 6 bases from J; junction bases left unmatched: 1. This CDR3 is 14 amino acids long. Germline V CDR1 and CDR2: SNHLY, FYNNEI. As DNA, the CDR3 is TGTGCCAGCAGTGAGAGCGGGGGGGCCGGGGAGCTGTTTTTT. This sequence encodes CASSESGGAGELFF.

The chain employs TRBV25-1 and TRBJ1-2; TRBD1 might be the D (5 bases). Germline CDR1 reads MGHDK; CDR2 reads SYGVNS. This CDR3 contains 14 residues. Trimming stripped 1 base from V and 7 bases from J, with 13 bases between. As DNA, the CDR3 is TGTGCCAGCAGTGAATTGTACGGGGCGGTTGGCTACACCTTC. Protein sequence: CASSELYGAVGYTF.

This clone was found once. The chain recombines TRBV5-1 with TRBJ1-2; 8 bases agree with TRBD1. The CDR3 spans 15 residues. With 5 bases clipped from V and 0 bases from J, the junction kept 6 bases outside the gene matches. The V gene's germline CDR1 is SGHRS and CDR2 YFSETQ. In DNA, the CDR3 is TGCGCCAGCAGATTGACAGGGGAGGCTAACTATGGCTACACCTTC. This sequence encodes CASRLTGEANYGYTF.

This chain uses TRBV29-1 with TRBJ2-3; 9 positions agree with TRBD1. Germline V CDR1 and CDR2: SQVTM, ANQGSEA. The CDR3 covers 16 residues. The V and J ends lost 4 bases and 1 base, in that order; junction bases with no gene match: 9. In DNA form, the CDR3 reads TGCAGCGTTGCTGGAGTCAGGACAGGGGGCACAGATACGCAGTATTTT. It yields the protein CSVAGVRTGGTDTQYF.

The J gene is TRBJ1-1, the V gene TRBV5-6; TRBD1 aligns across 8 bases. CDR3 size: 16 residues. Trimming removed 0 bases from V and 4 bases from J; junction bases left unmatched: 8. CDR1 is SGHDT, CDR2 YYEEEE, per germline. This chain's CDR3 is CASSLDRGIKFTEAFF. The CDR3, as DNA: TGTGCCAGCAGCTTGGACAGGGGGATTAAGTTCACTGAAGCTTTCTTT.